This T cell receptor (beta chain) was profiled in a study of blood T cell repertoires in COVID-19 (dated by TCRdb to the early 2020s). Concerning the study at large: Samples from collaborators originated in the United States, Italy and Spain and spanned both the acute and convalescent phases of COVID-19. The samples were drawn from two sources: the first 160 participants of the ongoing ImmuneRACE study, and 1,254 subjects contributed by 6 global collaborators. Where available, HLA class I and class II types were obtained from metadata supplied by the sample provider rather than from assay-based typing. The dataset comprised deeply sampled blood TCRbeta repertoires from subjects exposed to, actively infected with, or recovered from COVID-19. A freely available public database, intended as a resource for researchers studying the immune response to SARS-CoV-2, is where the repertoires were released. The sample metadata nearly always contained a de-identified subject ID, COVID-19 status, age in years and sex. The material from the prospective study consisted of cDNA or gDNA derived from T cells, B-cell-depleted T cells, or PBMCs. Overall study outcomes, separate from this receptor: The amount of clinical and demographic metadata varied by source and participant and was provided uncurated.

TCRbeta CDR3 regions were amplified from genomic DNA by means of the immunoSEQ Assay, a bias-controlled multiplex PCR. Processing in the source paper ran as follows. Nucleated cell counts per sample were estimated from amplification of reference gene primers within the assay. Sequence reads were collapsed and filtered to measure the absolute abundance of every unique TCRbeta CDR3 rearrangement. For each sample, productive Simpson clonality was calculated as the square root of Simpson's diversity index over productive rearrangements. TCRdb took over this immuneACCESS table, retaining in-frame rearrangements with V and J assigned. Such tables are incomplete; in checked studies, under half of the missing clones stem from an unresolved V gene, and the remainder is unexplained. V and J calls plus clone size are reproduced from that table; the DNA served to infer D and trimming. This sample lists more than 90,000 clones; around four fifths were detected once. 8.5% to 10% of the sample is in the top ten clones.

Concerning this clone: Its target antigen remains unknown. No qualities accompany the bases; no much larger clone lies one base away.

The germline V and J ends show losses of 3 bases and 4 bases respectively, and no gene match explains 4 bases of the junction. The CDR3, from cysteine to phenylalanine, totals 15 residues. Left in the record is the CDR3 DNA by itself, 45 bases read in frame from the first base. CDR1 is given as KGHSH and CDR2 as LQKENI, both from the germline V gene. Whole blood was collected in K2EDTA tubes by collaborating institutions according to the institutions' own protocols. Collaborator samples were shipped for TCRbeta analysis as frozen whole blood, isolated PBMCs, or DNA extracted from either sample type.

The material sequenced was peripheral blood. The rearrangement combines TRBV18 with TRBJ1-5; TRBD1 lines up with 9 middle nucleotides. The source is a woman aged 80 or over with acute or convalescent COVID-19. The DNA sequence follows: TGTGCCAGCTCACCTTCGACAGGGGGTAATCAGCCCCAGCATTTT. This translates into CASSPSTGGNQPQHF.